This T cell receptor (beta chain) derives from a study of OX40 agonist ivuxolimab in advanced cancers. Clones were read by immunoSEQ multiplex PCR, and TCRdb kept only the in-frame ones, dropping some. The sample yields tens of thousands of clones, about 89% seen once. The germline gives CDR1 MGHRA, CDR2 YSYEKL. V was pared by 3 bases and J by 5 bases, with 3 bases of the junction left unmatched. This CDR3 has 15 amino acids. The TCR sequence derives from an adult with an advanced solid tumor such as melanoma, head and neck, liver or kidney cancer. Specimen: CD4+ or CD8+ T cells sorted from blood, collected in a trial of the OX40 agonist ivuxolimab. The genes are TRBV4-1 and TRBJ2-5, with 13 bases that match TRBD2. The CDR3 DNA reads TGCGCCAGCAGCCAGATACTAGCGGGGGGGGAGACCCAGTACTTC. Translated: CASSQILAGGETQYF.